This T cell receptor (beta chain) was profiled in a study of Graves' ophthalmopathy and Graves' hyperthyroidism. Study-wide background: At initial diagnosis, peripheral blood was obtained, and this preceded any treatment.

This clonotype occurred many times. Its antigen is not known. General study points: The blood repertoire also included most expanded thyroid clonotypes above 0.001 frequency.

RNA transcripts were the template, and TCR beta CDR3 regions were amplified from them. First-round RT-PCR used HTBI primers; second-round multiplex PCR followed. TCRdb reanalysed the multiplex PCR reads using MiXCR and keeps one entry per CDR3 protein. This table has approximately 700,000 distinct CDR3 sequences, over 40% appearing once. CDR1 and CDR2 from the germline V gene are SEHNR and FQNEAQ (reference sequence). Trimming left V 5 bases short and J 2 bases short, with 10 bases between. CDR3 length: 14 amino acids. With a duration under 3 months, ophthalmopathy in the donors showed moderate-to-severe activity, CAS ≥3 and NOSPECS ≥4. Exclusion covered patients with other autoimmune diseases or uncontrolled infections (as well as pregnancy or lactation).

The V and J genes are TRBV7-9 and TRBJ1-3; D is perhaps TRBD1 (5 bases). Specimen: peripheral blood. This TCR was recovered from an adult man with Graves' ophthalmopathy. In nucleotides, the CDR3 is TGTGCCAGCAGCCCTAAGGGGCCTGGAAACACCATATATTTT. Its translation is CASSPKGPGNTIYF.